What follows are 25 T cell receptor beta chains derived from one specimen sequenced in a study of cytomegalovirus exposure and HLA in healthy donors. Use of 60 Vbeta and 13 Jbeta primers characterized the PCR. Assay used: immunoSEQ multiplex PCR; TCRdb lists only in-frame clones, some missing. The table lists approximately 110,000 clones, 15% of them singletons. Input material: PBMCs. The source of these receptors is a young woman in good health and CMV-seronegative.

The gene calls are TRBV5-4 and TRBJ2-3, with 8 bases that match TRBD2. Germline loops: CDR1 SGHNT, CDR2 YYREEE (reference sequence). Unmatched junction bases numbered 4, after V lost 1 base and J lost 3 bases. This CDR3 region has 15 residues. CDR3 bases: TGTGCCAGCAGCTTGAGCGGGGGCCGGACAGATACGCAGTATTTT. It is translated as CASSLSGGRTDTQYF.

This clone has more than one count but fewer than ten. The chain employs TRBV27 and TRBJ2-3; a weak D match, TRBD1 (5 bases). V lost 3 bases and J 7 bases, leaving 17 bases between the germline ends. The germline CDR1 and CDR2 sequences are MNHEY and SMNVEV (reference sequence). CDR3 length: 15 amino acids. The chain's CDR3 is CASSFGQPRTYTQYF. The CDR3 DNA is TGTGCCAGCAGTTTTGGTCAACCTAGGACATATACGCAGTATTTT.

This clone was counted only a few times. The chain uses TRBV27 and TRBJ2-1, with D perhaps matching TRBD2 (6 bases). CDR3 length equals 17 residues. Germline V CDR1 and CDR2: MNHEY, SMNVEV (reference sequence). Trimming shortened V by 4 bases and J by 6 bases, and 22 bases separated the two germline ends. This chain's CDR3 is CASSSRLSEGRVNEQFF. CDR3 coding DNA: TGTGCCAGCAGTTCCCGGTTGTCGGAGGGGCGGGTCAATGAGCAGTTCTTC.

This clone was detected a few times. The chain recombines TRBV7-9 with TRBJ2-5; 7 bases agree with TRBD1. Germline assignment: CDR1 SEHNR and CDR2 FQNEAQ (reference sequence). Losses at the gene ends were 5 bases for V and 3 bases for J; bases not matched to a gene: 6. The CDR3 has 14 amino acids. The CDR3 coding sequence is TGTGCCAGCAGCCGACAGGGAAAAGAAGAGACCCAGTACTTC. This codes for CASSRQGKEETQYF.

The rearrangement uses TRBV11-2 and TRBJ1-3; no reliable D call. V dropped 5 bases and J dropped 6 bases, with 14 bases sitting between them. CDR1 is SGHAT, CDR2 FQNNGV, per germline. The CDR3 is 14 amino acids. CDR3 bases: TGTGCCAGCAGCCCCTGGGCGATGGCAAACACCATATATTTT. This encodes CASSPWAMANTIYF.

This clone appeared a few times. CDR3 amino acids: CASSFTGGGADTQYF. Here the CDR3 DNA reads TGCGCCAGCAGCTTTACCGGGGGAGGCGCAGATACGCAGTATTTT. J is TRBJ2-3 and V is TRBV5-1; a possible D gene is TRBD2 (6 bases). The CDR3 is made up of 15 amino acids. V was cut by 2 bases and J by 4 bases, with 14 bases left in between. The V gene's germline CDR1 is SGHRS and CDR2 YFSETQ.

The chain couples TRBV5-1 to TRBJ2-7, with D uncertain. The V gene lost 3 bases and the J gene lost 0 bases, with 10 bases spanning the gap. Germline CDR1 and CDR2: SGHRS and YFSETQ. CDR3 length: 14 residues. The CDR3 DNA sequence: TGCGCCAGCAGCTCAGCCTGGGCCTCCTACGAGCAGTACTTC. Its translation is CASSSAWASYEQYF.

CDR3 sequence: CASSDRGQPNEKLFF. In DNA, the CDR3 is TGTGCCAGCAGCGATAGGGGACAGCCTAATGAAAAACTGTTTTTT. This sequence joins TRBV11-2 and TRBJ1-4; 7 bases are shared with TRBD1. CDR1 SGHAT and CDR2 FQNNGV come from the germline V gene. The length of the CDR3 is 15 residues. The trim removed 5 bases at V and 3 bases at J, leaving 6 bases unmatched.

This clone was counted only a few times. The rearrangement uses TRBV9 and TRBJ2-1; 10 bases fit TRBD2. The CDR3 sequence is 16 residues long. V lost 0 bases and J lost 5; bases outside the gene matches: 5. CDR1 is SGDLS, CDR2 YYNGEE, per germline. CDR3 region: CASSVAITSGDNEQFF. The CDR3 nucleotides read TGTGCCAGCAGCGTAGCTATAACTAGCGGGGACAATGAGCAGTTCTTC.

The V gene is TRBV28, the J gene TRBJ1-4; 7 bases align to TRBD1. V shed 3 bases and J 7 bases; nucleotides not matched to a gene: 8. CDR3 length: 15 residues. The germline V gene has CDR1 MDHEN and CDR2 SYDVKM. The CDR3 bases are TGTGCCAGCAGTTTTATTGCAGGGGGATCTGAAAAACTGTTTTTT. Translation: CASSFIAGGSEKLFF. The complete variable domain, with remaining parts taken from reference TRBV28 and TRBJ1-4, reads DVKVTQSSRYLVKRTGEKVFLECVQDMDHENMFWYRQDPGLGLRLIYFSYDVKMKEKGDIPEGYSVSREKKERFSLILESASTNQTSMYLCASSFIAGGSEKLFFGSGTQLSVL.

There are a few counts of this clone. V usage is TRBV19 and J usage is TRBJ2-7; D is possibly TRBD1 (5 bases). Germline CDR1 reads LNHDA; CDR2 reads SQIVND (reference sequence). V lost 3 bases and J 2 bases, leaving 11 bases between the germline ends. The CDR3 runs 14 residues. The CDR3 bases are TGTGCCAGTAGTATCGGATCAGGGACCTACGAGCAGTACTTC. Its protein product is CASSIGSGTYEQYF.

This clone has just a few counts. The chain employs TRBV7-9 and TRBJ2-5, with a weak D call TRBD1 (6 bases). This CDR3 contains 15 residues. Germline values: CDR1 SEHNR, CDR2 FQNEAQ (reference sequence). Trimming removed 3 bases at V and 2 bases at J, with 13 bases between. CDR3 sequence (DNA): TGTGCCAGCAGCTTCCATGGACAGTTACAAGAGACCCAGTACTTC. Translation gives CASSFHGQLQETQYF.

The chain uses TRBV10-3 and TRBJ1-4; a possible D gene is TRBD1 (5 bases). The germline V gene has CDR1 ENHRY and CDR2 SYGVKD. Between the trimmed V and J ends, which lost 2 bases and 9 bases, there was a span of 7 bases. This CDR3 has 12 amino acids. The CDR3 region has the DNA TGTGCCATCAGTGAGACAGGCAAAAAACTGTTTTTT. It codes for CAISETGKKLFF.

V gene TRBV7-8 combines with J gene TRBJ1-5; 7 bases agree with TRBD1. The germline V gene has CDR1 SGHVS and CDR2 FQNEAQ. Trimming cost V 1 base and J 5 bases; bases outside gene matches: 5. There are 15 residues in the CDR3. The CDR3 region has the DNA TGTGCCAGCAGCTTAGTTGGGCAGGGGGATCAGCCCCAGCATTTT. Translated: CASSLVGQGDQPQHF.

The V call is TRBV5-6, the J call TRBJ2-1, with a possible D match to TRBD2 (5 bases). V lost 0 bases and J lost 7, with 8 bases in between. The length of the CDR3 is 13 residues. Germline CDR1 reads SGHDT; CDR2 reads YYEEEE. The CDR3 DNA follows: TGTGCCAGCAGCTTGGGGCGCGGGAATGAGCAGTTCTTC. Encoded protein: CASSLGRGNEQFF.

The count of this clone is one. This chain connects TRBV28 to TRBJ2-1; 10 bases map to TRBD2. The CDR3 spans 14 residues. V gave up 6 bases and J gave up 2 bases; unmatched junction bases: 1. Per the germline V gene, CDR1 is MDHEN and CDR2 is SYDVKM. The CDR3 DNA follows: TGTGCCAGCAGAGCGGGGGGGACCTACAATGAGCAGTTCTTC. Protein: CASRAGGTYNEQFF.

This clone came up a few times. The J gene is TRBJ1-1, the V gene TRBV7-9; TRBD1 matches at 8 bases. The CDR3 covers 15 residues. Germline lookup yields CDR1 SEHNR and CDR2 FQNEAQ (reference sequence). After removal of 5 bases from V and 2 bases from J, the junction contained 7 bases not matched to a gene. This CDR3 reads CASSIGTGLNTEAFF. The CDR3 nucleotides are TGTGCCAGCAGCATAGGGACAGGATTAAACACTGAAGCTTTCTTT.

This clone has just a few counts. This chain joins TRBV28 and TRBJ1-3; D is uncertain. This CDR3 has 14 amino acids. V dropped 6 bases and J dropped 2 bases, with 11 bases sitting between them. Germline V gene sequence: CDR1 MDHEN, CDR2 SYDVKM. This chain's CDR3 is CASRGSTAGNTIYF. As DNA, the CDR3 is TGTGCCAGCAGGGGGAGTACCGCTGGAAACACCATATATTTT.

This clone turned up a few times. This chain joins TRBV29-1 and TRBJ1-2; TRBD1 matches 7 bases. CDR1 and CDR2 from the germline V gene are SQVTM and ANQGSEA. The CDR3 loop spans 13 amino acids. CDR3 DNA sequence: TGCACCATTTCCCCAACAGGGGCCTATGGCTACACCTTC. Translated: CTISPTGAYGYTF.

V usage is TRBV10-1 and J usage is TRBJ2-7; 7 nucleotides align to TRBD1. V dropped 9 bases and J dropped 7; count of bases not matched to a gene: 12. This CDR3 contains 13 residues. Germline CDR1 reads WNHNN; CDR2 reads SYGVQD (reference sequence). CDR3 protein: CASPQGFELEQYF. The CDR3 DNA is TGCGCCAGTCCACAGGGGTTCGAGTTGGAGCAGTACTTC.

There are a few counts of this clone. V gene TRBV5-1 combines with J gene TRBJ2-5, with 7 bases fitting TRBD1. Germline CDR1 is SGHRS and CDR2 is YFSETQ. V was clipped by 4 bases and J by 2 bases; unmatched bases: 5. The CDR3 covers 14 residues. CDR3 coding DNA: TGCGCCAGCAGCCCCGGGACAGTTCAAGAGACCCAGTACTTC. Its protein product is CASSPGTVQETQYF.

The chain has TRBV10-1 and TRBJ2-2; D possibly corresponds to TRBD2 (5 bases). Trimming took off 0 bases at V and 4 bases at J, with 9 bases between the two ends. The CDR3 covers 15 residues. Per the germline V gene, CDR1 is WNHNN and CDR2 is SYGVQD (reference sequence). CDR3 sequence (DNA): TGCGCCAGCAGTGAGTCTCGCGGGTTCACCGGGGAGCTGTTTTTT. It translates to CASSESRGFTGELFF.

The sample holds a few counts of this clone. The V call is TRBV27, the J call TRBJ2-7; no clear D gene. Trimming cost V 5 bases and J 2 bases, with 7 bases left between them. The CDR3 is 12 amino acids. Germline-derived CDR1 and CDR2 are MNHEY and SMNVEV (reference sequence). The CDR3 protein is CASSASPYEQYF. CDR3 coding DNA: TGTGCCAGCAGTGCGAGTCCCTACGAGCAGTACTTC.

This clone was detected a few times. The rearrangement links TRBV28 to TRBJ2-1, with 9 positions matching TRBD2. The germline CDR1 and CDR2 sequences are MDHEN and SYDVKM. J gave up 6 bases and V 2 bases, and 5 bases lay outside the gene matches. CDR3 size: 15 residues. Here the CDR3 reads CASSLAGGSLNEQFF. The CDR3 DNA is TGTGCCAGCAGTTTAGCGGGAGGGTCCCTCAATGAGCAGTTCTTC.

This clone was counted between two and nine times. DNA of the CDR3: TGTGCCAGCAGCCCAGCGGTGAGGTACACCGGGGAGCTGTTTTTT. Protein product: CASSPAVRYTGELFF. This sequence joins TRBV28 and TRBJ2-2; possibly TRBD2 for D (5 bases). This CDR3 is 15 amino acids long. Trimming cost V 6 bases and J 3 bases, with 14 bases left between them. The germline V gene encodes CDR1 MDHEN and CDR2 SYDVKM.